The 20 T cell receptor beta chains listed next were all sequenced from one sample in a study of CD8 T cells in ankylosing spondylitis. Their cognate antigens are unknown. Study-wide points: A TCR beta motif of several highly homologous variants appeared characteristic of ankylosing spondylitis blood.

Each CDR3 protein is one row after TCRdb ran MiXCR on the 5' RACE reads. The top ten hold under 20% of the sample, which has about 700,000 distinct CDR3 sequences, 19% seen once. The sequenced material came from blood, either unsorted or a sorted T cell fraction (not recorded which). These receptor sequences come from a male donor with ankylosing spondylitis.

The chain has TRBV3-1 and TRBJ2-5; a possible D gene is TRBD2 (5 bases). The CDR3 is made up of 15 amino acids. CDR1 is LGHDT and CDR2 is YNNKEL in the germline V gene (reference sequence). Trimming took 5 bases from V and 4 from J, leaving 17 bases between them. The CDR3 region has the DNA TGTGCCAGCAGCAAAGCAGGACTTCCCCCAGAGACCCAGTACTTC. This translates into CASSKAGLPPETQYF.

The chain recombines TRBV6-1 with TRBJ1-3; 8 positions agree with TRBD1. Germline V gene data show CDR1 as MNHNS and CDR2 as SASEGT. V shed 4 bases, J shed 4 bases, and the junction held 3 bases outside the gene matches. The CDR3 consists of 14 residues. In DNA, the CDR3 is TGTGCCAGCAGTGGGGGGACAGGCGGAAACACCATATATTTT. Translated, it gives CASSGGTGGNTIYF.

The CDR3 is CASSQVILADGEQYF. The CDR3, as DNA: TGCGCCAGCAGCCAGGTTATCTTGGCCGACGGCGAGCAGTACTTC. The chain uses TRBV4-1 and TRBJ2-7; unclear D gene. CDR3 length: 15 amino acids. Trimming left V 3 bases short and J 6 bases short, with 18 bases between. Germline loops: CDR1 MGHRA, CDR2 YSYEKL.

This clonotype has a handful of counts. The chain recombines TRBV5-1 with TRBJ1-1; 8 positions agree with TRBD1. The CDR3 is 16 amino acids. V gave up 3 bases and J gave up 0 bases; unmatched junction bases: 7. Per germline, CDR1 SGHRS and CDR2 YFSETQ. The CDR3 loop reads CASSSGQGLMNTEAFF. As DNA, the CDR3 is TGCGCCAGCAGCTCCGGACAGGGATTAATGAACACTGAAGCTTTCTTT.

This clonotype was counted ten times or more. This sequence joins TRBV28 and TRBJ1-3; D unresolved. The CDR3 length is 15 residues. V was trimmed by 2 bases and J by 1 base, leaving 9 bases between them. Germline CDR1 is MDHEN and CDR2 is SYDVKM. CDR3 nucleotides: TGTGCCAGCAGTTTAGCTTTAGGATCTGGAAACACCATATATTTT. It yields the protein CASSLALGSGNTIYF.

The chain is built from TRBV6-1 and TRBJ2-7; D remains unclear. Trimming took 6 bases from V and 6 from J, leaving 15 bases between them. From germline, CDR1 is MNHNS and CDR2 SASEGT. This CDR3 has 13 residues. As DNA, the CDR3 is TGTGCCAGCAGACCCGGACGGAGAGGCGAGCAGTACTTC. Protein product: CASRPGRRGEQYF.

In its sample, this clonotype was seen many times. The DNA for the CDR3 is TGCAGTGCAACACCTACAGGGGTCGACAATCAGCCCCAGCATTTT. This codes for CSATPTGVDNQPQHF. The chain is built from TRBV20-1 and TRBJ1-5; 7 bases are a match to TRBD1. V shed 6 bases, J shed 3 bases, and the junction held 11 bases outside the gene matches. Per the germline V gene, CDR1 is DFQATT and CDR2 is SNEGSKA (reference sequence). The CDR3 is 15 residues long.

CDR3: CASSSPGQGAENSPLHF. The CDR3 DNA reads TGTGCCAGCAGTTCCCCTGGCCAGGGGGCGGAAAATTCACCCCTCCACTTT. The V call is TRBV6-5, the J call TRBJ1-6, with TRBD1 identical over 8 bases. The germline V gene encodes CDR1 MNHEY and CDR2 SVGAGI. This CDR3 has 17 residues. V lost 4 bases to trimming and J lost 7 bases; unmatched junction nucleotides: 12.

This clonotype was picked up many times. The CDR3 loop is CSVGGTSGNNEQFF. The CDR3 DNA follows: TGCAGCGTTGGTGGGACTAGCGGGAACAATGAGCAGTTCTTC. The chain combines TRBV29-1 with TRBJ2-1; TRBD2 matches 13 bases. Trimming removed 4 bases from V and 5 bases from J; junction bases left unmatched: 2. Germline CDR1 SQVTM, CDR2 ANQGSEA. This CDR3 is built from 14 residues.

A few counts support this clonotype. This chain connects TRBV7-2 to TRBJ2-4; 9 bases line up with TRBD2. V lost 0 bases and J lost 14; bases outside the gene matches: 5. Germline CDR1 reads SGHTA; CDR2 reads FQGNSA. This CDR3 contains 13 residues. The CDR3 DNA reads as TGTGCCAGCAGCTTAGCGGCTAGCGGGGATAAGTACTTC. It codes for CASSLAASGDKYF.

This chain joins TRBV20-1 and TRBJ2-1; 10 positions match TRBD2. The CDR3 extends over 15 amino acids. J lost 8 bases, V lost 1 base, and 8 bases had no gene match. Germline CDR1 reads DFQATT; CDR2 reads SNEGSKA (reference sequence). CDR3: CSARGLAGDWYEQFF. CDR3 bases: TGCAGTGCTAGAGGCCTAGCGGGGGATTGGTATGAGCAGTTCTTC.

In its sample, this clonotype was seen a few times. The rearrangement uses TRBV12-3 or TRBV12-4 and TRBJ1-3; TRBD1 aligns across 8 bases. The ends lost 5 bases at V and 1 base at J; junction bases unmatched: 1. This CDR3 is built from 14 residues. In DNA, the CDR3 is TGTGCCAGCAGTGGACAGGGTTCTGGAAACACCATATATTTT. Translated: CASSGQGSGNTIYF.

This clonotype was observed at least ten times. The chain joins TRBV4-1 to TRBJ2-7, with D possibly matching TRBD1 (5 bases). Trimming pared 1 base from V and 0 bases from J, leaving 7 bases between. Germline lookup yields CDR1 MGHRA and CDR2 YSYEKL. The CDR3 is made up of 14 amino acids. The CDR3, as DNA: TGCGCCAGCAGCCAAGTACAGGACTCCTACGAGCAGTACTTC. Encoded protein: CASSQVQDSYEQYF.

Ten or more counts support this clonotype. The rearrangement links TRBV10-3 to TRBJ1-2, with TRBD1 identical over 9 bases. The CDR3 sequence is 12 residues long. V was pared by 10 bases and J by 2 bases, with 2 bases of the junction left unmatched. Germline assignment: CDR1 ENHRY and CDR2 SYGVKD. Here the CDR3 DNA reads TGTGCCAGCGGACAGGGGAACTATGGCTACACCTTC. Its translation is CASGQGNYGYTF.

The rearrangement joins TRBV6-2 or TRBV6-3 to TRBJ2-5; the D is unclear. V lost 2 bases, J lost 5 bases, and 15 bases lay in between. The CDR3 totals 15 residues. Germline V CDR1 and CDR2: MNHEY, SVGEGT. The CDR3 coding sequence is TGTGCCAGCAGTTACACCGGAACCGGTCGGGAGACCCAGTACTTC. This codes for CASSYTGTGRETQYF.

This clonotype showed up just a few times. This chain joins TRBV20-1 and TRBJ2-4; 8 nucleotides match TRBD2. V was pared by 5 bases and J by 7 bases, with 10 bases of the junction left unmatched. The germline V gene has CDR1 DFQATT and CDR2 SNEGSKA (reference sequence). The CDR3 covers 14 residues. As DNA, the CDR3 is TGCAGTGCTCCAGAAAGCGGGAGTTCGAACATTCAGTACTTC. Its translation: CSAPESGSSNIQYF.

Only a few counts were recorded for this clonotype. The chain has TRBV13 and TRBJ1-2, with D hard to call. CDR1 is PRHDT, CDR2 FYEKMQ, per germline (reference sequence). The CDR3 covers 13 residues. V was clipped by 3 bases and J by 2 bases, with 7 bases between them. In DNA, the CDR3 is TGTGCCAGCAGCTTGTGGCAGAACTATGGCTACACCTTC. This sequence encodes CASSLWQNYGYTF.

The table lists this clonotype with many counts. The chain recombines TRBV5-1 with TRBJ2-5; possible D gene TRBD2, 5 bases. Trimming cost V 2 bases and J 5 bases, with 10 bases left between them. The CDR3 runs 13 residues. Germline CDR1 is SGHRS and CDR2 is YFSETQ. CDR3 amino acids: CASSFGGEETQYF. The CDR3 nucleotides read TGCGCCAGCAGCTTCGGAGGAGAGGAGACCCAGTACTTC.

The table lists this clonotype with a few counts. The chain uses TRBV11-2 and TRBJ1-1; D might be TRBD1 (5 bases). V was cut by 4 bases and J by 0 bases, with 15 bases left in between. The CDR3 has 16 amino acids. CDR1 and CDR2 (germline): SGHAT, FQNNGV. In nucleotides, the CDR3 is TGTGCCAGCAGCTGGCCACGGGGGGATATGAACACTGAAGCTTTCTTT. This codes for CASSWPRGDMNTEAFF.

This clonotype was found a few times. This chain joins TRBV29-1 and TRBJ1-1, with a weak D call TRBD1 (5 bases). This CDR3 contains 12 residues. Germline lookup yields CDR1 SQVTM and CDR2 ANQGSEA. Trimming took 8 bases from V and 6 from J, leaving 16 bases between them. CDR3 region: CSSKEGSAEAFF. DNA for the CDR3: TGCAGCTCCAAAGAGGGGTCAGCTGAAGCTTTCTTT.